The text below deals with one T cell receptor beta chain. The sample is drawn from a study of regulatory dendritic cells for organ transplantation. This CDR3 is built from 15 residues. Germline V lookup: CDR1 SGHNT, CDR2 YYREEE (reference sequence). Trimming removed 4 bases from V and 4 bases from J; junction bases left unmatched: 6. Only in-frame clones appear in the TCRdb table, and some are missing; sequencing was by immunoSEQ multiplex PCR. The table has over 20,000 clones, about 80% seen once; the top ten hold about 0.92%. This rearrangement joins TRBV5-4 to TRBJ1-3; 9 bases match TRBD1. The receptor comes from a human donor in good health. The sample was memory CD4+ T cells from blood. Subset noted: CD45RO+ memory T cells. The CDR3 DNA follows: TGTGCCAGCAGCCCCTCCACAGGGGGCGGAAACACCATATATTTT. Encoded protein: CASSPSTGGGNTIYF.